This paragraph covers one TCR beta chain sequence. Its antigen is undetermined. Germline trimming cut 4 bases from V and 5 bases from J; bases unmatched to any gene: 4. The CDR3 is 14 residues long. This record comes from a study of Ad26.COV2.S vaccination and SARS-CoV-2 variants. For the study at large: Participant was drawn from the COV1001 Ad26.COV2.S trial arm. Whole-study findings and limits: Placebo and vaccine recipients had non-spike TCR breadth that was similar. After vaccination, reports described spike-specific CD8+ and CD4+ T cell responses as showing substantial breadth.

As to treatment: 15 to 20 received Ad26.COV2.S at low or high dose, single or two shots; about 5 received placebo; per-sample allocation not given. The samples were gathered on day 63 after the first injection of vaccine or placebo. An adult donor aged 18-55 years was enrolled in Boston. TCRdb's table, derived via immunoSEQ multiplex PCR, lists solely in-frame clones and lacks some. The sample contains about 400,000 clones, 75% to 90% of which appear only once. The TCR comes from a person between 18 and 65 years old who received the Ad26.COV2.S COVID-19 vaccine or a placebo. V and J are TRBV5-3 and TRBJ1-5, with 9 bases fitting TRBD1. TRBV5-3 qualifies as an ORF whose function is uncertain. Source: peripheral blood, taken in a trial of Ad26.COV2.S vaccine versus placebo. CDR3 sequence reads: CARSPRDRDQPQHF. The CDR3 region has the DNA TGTGCCAGAAGCCCCCGGGACAGGGATCAGCCCCAGCATTTT.